This T cell receptor beta chain emerged from a study of blood T cell repertoires in COVID-19. Background on the study: Acute and convalescent COVID-19 specimens originated in the United States, Italy and Spain. Sources were T cells, B-cell-depleted T cells, or PBMCs; the material itself was cDNA or gDNA.

In the original workflow: Researchers report that nucleated cell counts were estimated from reference gene primer amplification. The data were produced by immunoSEQ multiplex PCR, yet TCRdb's version contains in-frame clones alone and is incomplete. That table furnishes V, J and clone size, whereas the DNA furnished D and trimming. The table includes some 200,000 clones, approximately 86% detected once. This clone was seen a handful of times. The germline V gene has CDR1 SGHTA and CDR2 FQGTGA. The V gene lost 5 bases and the J gene lost 3 bases, with 13 bases spanning the gap. This CDR3 contains 14 residues.

Material for sequencing was peripheral blood. This TCR derives from a woman of 80 years or more with acute or convalescent COVID-19. The chain links TRBV7-3 to TRBJ1-1; the D gene is possibly TRBD1 (6 bases). The CDR3 here is CASSPVGGDTEAFF. The CDR3 coding sequence is TGTGCCAGCAGCCCAGTAGGGGGAGACACTGAAGCTTTCTTT.